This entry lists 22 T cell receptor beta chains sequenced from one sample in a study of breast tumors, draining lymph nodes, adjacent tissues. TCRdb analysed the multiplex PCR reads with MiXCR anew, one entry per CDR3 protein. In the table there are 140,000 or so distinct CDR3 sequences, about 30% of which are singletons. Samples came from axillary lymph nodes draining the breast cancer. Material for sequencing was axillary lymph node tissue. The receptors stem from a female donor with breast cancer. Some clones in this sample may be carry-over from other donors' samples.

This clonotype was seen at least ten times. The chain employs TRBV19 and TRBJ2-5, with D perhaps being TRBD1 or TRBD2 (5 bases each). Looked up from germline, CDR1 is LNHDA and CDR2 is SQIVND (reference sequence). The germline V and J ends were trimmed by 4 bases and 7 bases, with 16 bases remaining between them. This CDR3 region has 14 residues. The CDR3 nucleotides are TGTGCCAGTAGTACATTCCGGGACGAGGGGACCCAGTACTTC. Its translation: CASSTFRDEGTQYF.

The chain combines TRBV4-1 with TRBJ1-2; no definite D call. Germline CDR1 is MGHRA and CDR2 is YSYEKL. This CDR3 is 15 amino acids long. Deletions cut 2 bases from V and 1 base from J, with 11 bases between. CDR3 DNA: TGCGCCAGCAGCCAATATTTAGCCCTTAACTATGGCTACACCTTC. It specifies CASSQYLALNYGYTF.

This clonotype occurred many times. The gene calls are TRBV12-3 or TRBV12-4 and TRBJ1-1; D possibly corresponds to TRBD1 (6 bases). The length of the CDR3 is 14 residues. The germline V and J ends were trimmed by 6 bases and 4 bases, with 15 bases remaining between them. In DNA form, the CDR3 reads TGTGCCAGCAGGGAGAGACAGGTTGGCACTGAAGCTTTCTTT. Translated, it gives CASRERQVGTEAFF.

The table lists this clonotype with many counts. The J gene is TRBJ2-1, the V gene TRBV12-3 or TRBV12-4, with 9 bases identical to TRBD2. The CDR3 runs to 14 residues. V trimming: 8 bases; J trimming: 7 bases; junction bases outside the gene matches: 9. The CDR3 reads CASLVGLARNEQFF. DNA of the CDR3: TGTGCCAGCCTTGTGGGACTAGCCCGGAATGAGCAGTTCTTC.

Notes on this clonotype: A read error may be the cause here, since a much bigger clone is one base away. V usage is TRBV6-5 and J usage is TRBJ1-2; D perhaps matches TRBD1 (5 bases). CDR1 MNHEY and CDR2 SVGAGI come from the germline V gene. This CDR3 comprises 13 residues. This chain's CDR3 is CASSYIQGHGHTF. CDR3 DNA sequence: TGTGCCAGCAGTTACATTCAGGGTCATGGCCACACCTTC.

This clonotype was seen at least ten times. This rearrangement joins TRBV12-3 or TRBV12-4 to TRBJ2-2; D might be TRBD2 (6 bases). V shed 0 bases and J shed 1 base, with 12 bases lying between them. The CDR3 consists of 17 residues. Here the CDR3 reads CASSLARGALNTGELFF. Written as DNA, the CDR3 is TGTGCCAGCAGTTTAGCGCGGGGCGCACTGAACACCGGGGAGCTGTTTTTT.

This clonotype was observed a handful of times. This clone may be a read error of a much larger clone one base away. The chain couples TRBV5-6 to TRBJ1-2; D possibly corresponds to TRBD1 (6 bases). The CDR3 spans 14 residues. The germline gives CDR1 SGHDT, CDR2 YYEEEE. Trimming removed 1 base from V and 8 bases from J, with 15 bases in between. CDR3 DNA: TGTGCCAGCAGCTTGCCAGACACGGGGGCCGGCTACACCTTC. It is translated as CASSLPDTGAGYTF.

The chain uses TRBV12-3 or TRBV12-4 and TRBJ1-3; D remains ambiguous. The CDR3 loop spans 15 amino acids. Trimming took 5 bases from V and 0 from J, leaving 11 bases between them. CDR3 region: CASSPSSGSGNTIYF. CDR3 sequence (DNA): TGTGCCAGCAGTCCCTCGAGCGGCTCTGGAAACACCATATATTTT.

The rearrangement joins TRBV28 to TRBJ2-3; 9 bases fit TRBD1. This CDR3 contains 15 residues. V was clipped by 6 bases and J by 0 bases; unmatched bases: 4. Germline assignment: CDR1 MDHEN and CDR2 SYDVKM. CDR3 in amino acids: CASSGQGLSTDTQYF. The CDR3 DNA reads TGTGCCAGCAGCGGACAGGGGCTTAGCACAGATACGCAGTATTTT.

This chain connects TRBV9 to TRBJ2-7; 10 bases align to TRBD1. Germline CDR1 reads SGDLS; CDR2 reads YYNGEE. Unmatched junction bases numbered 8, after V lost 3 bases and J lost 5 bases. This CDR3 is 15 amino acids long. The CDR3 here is CASSESGTGEDEQYF. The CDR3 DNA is TGTGCCAGCAGCGAATCCGGGACAGGGGAAGACGAGCAGTACTTC.

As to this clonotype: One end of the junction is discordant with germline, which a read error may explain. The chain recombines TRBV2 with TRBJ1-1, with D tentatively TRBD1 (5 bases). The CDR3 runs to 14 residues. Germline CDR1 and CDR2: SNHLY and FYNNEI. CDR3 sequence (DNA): TGTGCCAGCGATATGGGGCCGGGGAACACTGACGCTTTCTTT. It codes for CASDMGPGNTDAFF.

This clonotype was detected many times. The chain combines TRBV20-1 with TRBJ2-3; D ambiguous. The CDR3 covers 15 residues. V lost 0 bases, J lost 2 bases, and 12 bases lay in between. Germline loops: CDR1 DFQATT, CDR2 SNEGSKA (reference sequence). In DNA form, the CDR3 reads TGCAGTGCTAGAGATACACGGATTTCCACAGATACGCAGTATTTT. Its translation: CSARDTRISTDTQYF.

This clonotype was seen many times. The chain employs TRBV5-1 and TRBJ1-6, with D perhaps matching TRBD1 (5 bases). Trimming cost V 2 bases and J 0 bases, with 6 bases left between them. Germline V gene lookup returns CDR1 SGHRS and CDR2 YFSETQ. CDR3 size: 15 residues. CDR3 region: CASSFQGSYNSPLHF. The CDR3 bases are TGCGCCAGCAGCTTCCAGGGCTCCTATAATTCACCCCTCCACTTT.

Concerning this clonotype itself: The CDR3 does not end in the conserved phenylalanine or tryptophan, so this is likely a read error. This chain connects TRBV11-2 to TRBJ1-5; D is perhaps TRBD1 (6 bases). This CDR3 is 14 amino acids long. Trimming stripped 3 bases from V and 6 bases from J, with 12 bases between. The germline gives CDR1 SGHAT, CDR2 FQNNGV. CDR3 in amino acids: CASSLGTGSQPQHL. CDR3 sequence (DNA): TGTGCCAGCAGCTTGGGTACAGGGAGTCAGCCCCAGCATCTT.

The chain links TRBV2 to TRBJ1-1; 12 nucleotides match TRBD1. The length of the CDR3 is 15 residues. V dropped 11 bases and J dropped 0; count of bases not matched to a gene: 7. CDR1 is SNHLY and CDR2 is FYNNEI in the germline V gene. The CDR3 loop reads CALNRDRGLNTEAFF. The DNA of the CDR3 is TGTGCCTTAAACCGGGACAGGGGGCTGAACACTGAAGCTTTCTTT.

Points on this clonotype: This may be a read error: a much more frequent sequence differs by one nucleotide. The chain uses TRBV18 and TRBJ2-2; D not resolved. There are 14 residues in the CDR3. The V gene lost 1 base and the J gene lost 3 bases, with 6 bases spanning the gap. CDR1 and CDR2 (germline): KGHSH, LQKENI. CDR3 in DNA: TGTGCCAGCTCACCACAGCAGGACACCGGGGAGCTGTTTTTT. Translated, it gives CASSPQQDTGELFF. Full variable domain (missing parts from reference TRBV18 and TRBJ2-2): NAGVMQNPRHLVRRRGQEARLRCSPMKGHSHVYWYRQLPEEGLKFMVYLQKENIIDESGMPKERFSAEFPKEGPSILRIQQVVRGDSAAYFCASSPQQDTGELFFGEGSRLTVL.

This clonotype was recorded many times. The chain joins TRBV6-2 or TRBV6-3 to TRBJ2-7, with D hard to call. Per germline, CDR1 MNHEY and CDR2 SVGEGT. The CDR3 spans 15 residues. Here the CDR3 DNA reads TGTGCCAGCAGTCACTCGCCAGTACCCTCCTACGAGCAGTACGTC. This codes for CASSHSPVPSYEQYV.

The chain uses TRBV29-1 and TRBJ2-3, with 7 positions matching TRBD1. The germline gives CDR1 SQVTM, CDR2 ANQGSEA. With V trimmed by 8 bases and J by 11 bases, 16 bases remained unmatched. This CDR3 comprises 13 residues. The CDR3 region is CSHGTDHYNEQYF. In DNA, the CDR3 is TGCAGCCACGGGACAGACCACTACAATGAGCAGTATTTT.

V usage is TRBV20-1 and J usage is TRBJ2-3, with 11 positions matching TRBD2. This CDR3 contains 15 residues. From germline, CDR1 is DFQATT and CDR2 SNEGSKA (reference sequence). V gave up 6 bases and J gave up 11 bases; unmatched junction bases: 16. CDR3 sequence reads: CSATSGTSGTNEQYF. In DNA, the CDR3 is TGCAGTGCAACCTCCGGGACTAGCGGCACTAATGAGCAGTATTTT.

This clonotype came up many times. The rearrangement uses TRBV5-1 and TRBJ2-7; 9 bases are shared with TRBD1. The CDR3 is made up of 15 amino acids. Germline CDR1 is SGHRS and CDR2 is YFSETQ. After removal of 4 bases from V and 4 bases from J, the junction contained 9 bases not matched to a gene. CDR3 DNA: TGCGCCAGCAGCCCCCCCGGGACAGGGCTTTACGAGCAGTACTTC. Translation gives CASSPPGTGLYEQYF.

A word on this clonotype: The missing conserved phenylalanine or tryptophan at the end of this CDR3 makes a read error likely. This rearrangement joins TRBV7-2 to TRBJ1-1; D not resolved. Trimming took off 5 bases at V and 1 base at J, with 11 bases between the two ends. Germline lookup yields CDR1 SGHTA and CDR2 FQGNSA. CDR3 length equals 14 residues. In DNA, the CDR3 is TGTGCCAGCAGCGTAGACTGGACGAACACTGAAGCTTTCTCT. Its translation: CASSVDWTNTEAFS.

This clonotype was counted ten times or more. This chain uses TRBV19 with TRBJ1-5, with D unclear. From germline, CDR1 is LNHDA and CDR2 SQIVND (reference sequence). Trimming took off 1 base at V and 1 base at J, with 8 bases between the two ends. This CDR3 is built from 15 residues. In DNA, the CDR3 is TGTGCCAGTAGTATAGTATCATTGAGCAATCAGCCCCAGCATTTT. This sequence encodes CASSIVSLSNQPQHF.